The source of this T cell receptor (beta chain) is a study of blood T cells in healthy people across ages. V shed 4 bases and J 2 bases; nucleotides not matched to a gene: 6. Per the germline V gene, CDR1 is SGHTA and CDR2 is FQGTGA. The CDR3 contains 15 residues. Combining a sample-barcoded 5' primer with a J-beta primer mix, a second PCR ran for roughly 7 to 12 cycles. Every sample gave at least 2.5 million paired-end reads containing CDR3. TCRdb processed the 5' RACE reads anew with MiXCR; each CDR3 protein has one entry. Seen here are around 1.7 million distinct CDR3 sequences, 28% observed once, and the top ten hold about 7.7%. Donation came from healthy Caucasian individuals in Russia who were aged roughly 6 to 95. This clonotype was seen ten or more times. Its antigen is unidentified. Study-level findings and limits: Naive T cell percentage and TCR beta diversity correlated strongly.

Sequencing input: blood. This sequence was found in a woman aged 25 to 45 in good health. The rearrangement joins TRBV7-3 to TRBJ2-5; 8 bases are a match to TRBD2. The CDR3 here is CASSSPGLGQETQYF. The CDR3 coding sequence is TGTGCCAGCAGCTCACCGGGACTAGGACAAGAGACCCAGTACTTC.